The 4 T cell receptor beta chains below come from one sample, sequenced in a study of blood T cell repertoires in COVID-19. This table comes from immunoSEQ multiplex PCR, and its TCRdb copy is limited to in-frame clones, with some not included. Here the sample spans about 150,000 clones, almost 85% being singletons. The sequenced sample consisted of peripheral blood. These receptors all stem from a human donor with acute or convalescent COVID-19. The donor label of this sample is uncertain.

The CDR3 loop is CATSDSGEDYGYTF. The CDR3 DNA is TGTGCCACCAGTGACTCAGGGGAAGACTATGGCTACACCTTC. This sequence joins TRBV24-1 and TRBJ1-2, with D maybe TRBD1 (6 bases). The CDR3 runs to 14 residues. Looked up from germline, CDR1 is KGHDR and CDR2 is SFDVKD. Trimming removed 4 bases at V and 3 bases at J, with 11 bases between.

The CDR3 nucleotides are TGTGCCAGCAGTGACCGAAGGAGGAGCGGCACAGATACGCAGTATTTT. Amino acid sequence: CASSDRRRSGTDTQYF. The chain has TRBV6-1 and TRBJ2-3; D is possibly TRBD2 (5 bases). The V gene's germline CDR1 is MNHNS and CDR2 SASEGT. V lost 3 bases and J 1 base, leaving 14 bases between the germline ends. The CDR3 runs to 16 residues.

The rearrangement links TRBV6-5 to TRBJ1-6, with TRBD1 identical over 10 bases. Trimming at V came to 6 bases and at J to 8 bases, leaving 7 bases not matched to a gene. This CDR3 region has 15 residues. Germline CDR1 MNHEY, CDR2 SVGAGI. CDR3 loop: CASRSSGTGDSPLHF. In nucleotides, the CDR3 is TGTGCCAGCAGGTCATCCGGGACAGGGGATTCACCCCTCCACTTT.

CDR3 sequence (DNA): TGTGCCAGCAGCTTAGAGTGGCGGGGGGAAACAGATACGCAGTATTTT. This sequence encodes CASSLEWRGETDTQYF. The rearrangement joins TRBV7-2 to TRBJ2-3; 8 bases map to TRBD2. Germline CDR1 is SGHTA and CDR2 is FQGNSA. V shed 1 base and J 3 bases; nucleotides not matched to a gene: 6. The CDR3 has 16 amino acids.